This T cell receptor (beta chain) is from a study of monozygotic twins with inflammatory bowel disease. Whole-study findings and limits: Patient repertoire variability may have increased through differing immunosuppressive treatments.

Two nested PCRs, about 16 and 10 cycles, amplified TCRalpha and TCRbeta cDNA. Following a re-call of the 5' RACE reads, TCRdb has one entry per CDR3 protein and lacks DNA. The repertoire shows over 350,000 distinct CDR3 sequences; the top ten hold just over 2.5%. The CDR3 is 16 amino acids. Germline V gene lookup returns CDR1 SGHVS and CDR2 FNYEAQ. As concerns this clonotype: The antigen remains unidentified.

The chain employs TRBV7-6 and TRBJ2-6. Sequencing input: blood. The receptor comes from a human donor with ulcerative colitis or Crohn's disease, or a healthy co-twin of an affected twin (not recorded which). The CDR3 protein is CASSLAGDSGANVLTF.